This is a list of T cell receptor beta chains from one sample in a study of T cells after posttransplantation cyclophosphamide. Sequencing was performed with immunoSEQ multiplex PCR; in TCRdb, only in-frame clones are kept and a portion is missing. Of fewer than 25,000 clones in the sample, approximately 98% are singletons; the top ten hold 0.1% to 0.15%. Sequencing was done on a sample of naive CD4+ T cells sorted from PBMCs. These receptors all stem from a man aged 50-60 years in good health, CMV-negative, and a related stem cell transplant donor. The CDR3 runs from the conserved cysteine through the conserved F or W. Each record gives: clone size, V gene, D gene, J gene, CDR3 DNA, CDR3 protein. D genes are given only for firm matches. For some rows the clone size is stated as once, few or many, or as a class when expanded; others skip it.

size: .; V: TRBV6-1; D: TRBD2; J: TRBJ2-1; DNA: TGTGCCAGCACTTCCGGGACTAGCGGATACAATGAGCAGTTCTTC; CDR3: CASTSGTSGYNEQFF
size: once; V: TRBV7-3; D: .; J: TRBJ2-7; DNA: TGTGCCAGCAGCCCTTCAGGGCCTTACGAGCAGTACTTC; CDR3: CASSPSGPYEQYF
size: .; V: TRBV10-3; D: .; J: TRBJ1-1; DNA: TGTGCCATCAAGAGGAGCATGAACACTGAAGCTTTCTTT; CDR3: CAIKRSMNTEAFF
size: .; V: TRBV5-1; D: TRBD1; J: TRBJ1-1; DNA: TGCGCCAGCAGCTTGACCGGGACAGTATTTGGCGCTTTCTTT; CDR3: CASSLTGTVFGAFF
size: .; V: TRBV27; D: .; J: TRBJ2-7; DNA: TGTGCCAGCAGTTTTCTTAGAGTGCAGTACTTC; CDR3: CASSFLRVQYF
size: .; V: TRBV5-1; D: .; J: TRBJ1-5; DNA: TGCGCCAGCAGCTTGGAACTCAATCAGCCCCAGCATTTT; CDR3: CASSLELNQPQHF
size: .; V: TRBV12-5; D: TRBD1; J: TRBJ2-3; DNA: TGTGCTAGTGGCCCGGACAGGGGAAGCGCAGATACGCAGTATTTT; CDR3: CASGPDRGSADTQYF
size: .; V: TRBV4-1; D: .; J: TRBJ1-5; DNA: TGCGCCAGCAGCCAATCCCAGGCCAATCAGCCCCAGCATTTT; CDR3: CASSQSQANQPQHF
size: .; V: TRBV11-2; D: .; J: TRBJ1-2; DNA: TGTGCCAGCAGCTTAGGCGTGGGGCGCGGCTACACCTTC; CDR3: CASSLGVGRGYTF
size: .; V: TRBV20-1; D: .; J: TRBJ2-1; DNA: TGCAGTGCTAGAGACGACGGGTTCGAGTTCTTC; CDR3: CSARDDGFEFF
size: .; V: TRBV30; D: TRBD1; J: TRBJ1-2; DNA: TGTGCCTGGAGTGCCTTTGGACAGGGGAGGCGAGGCTACACCTTC; CDR3: CAWSAFGQGRRGYTF
size: .; V: TRBV7-8; D: TRBD2; J: TRBJ2-1; DNA: TGTGCCAGCAGCTCACGGACTAGCGTACCGTTCTTC; CDR3: CASSSRTSVPFF
size: .; V: TRBV6-1; D: TRBD2; J: TRBJ2-3; DNA: TGTGCCAGCAGTGTGCCTAGCGGCAGCACAGATACGCAGTATTTT; CDR3: CASSVPSGSTDTQYF
size: .; V: TRBV7-3; D: .; J: TRBJ1-5; DNA: TGTGCCAGCAGCCTCGACTCCGATCAGCCCCAGCATTTT; CDR3: CASSLDSDQPQHF
size: .; V: TRBV9; D: .; J: TRBJ1-1; DNA: TGTGCCAGCAGCGTAGGGAGGGGAGCGGCTGAAGCTTTCTTT; CDR3: CASSVGRGAAEAFF
size: .; V: TRBV18; D: .; J: TRBJ1-1; DNA: TGTGCCAGCTCACCCTCCAGGTTATCGAACACTGAAGCTTTCTTT; CDR3: CASSPSRLSNTEAFF
size: .; V: TRBV5-8; D: .; J: TRBJ2-1; DNA: TGTGCCAGCAGCTACAGGGACTACAATGAGCAGTTCTTC; CDR3: CASSYRDYNEQFF
size: .; V: TRBV10-3; D: TRBD1; J: TRBJ2-7; DNA: TGTGCCATCAGTGAGTCGGGGACAGGGGGCAACTACGAGCAGTACTTC; CDR3: CAISESGTGGNYEQYF
size: once; V: TRBV5-1; D: .; J: TRBJ2-5; DNA: TGCGCCAGCAGCTTGTTTCTAGCAGAGCCCGGGGAGACCCAGTACTTC; CDR3: CASSLFLAEPGETQYF
size: once; V: TRBV5-1; D: .; J: TRBJ1-2; DNA: TGCGCCAGCAGCTTGGGAGGGTATGGCTACACCTTC; CDR3: CASSLGGYGYTF
size: .; V: TRBV2; D: .; J: TRBJ1-6; DNA: TGTGCCAAAGCAACAGATTTGAATTCACCCCTCCACTTT; CDR3: CAKATDLNSPLHF
size: .; V: TRBV11-3; D: .; J: TRBJ2-5; DNA: TGTGCCAGCAGCTTGGGGACATCGTACCAAGAGACCCAGTACTTC; CDR3: CASSLGTSYQETQYF
size: .; V: TRBV11-1; D: .; J: TRBJ2-7; DNA: TGTGCCAGCAGCTTAGATGAGGGTGGACGCGAGCAGTACTTC; CDR3: CASSLDEGGREQYF
size: once; V: TRBV9; D: TRBD1; J: TRBJ1-1; DNA: TGTGCCAGCAGCGAGGACAGGCTAAGCACTGAAGCTTTCTTT; CDR3: CASSEDRLSTEAFF
size: .; V: TRBV6-5; D: .; J: TRBJ1-6; DNA: TGTGCCAGCAGTTACTCGCAGGGGTATCCTTCACCCCTCCACTTT; CDR3: CASSYSQGYPSPLHF
size: once; V: TRBV6-5; D: TRBD1; J: TRBJ1-1; DNA: TGTGCCAGCAGTTACCAGGGACAGTACACTGAAGCTTTCTTT; CDR3: CASSYQGQYTEAFF
size: .; V: TRBV5-8; D: TRBD1; J: TRBJ1-2; DNA: TGTGCCAGCAGCGTGACAGGGGTGGCCTATGGCTACACCTTC; CDR3: CASSVTGVAYGYTF
size: .; V: TRBV10-1; D: .; J: TRBJ1-5; DNA: TGCGCCAGCAGTGAGTCGGGCAGGTATTACCGAGGGAGCAATCAGCCCCAGCATTTT; CDR3: CASSESGRYYRGSNQPQHF
size: .; V: TRBV5-4; D: TRBD1; J: TRBJ2-6; DNA: TGTGCCAGCAGCCCCCAAGGGACAGGATCTGGGGCCAACGTCCTGACTTTC; CDR3: CASSPQGTGSGANVLTF
size: .; V: TRBV7-8; D: .; J: TRBJ2-3; DNA: TGTGCCAGCAGCTTAGCGTTCGCGGCAGGCACAGATACGCAGTATTTT; CDR3: CASSLAFAAGTDTQYF